A single sample gave rise to the 23 T cell receptor beta chains below, sequenced in a study of early T cells in non-severe SARS-CoV-2 infection. TCRdb fed the 5' RACE reads into MiXCR, producing one record per CDR3 protein. The data contain 75,000 to 80,000 distinct CDR3 sequences, around 17% of them singletons. The sequencing sample was made of whole blood. These receptor sequences come from an adult who was a healthcare worker with PCR-confirmed SARS-CoV-2 infection or an uninfected control (not recorded which).

This clonotype has only a few counts. The chain links TRBV20-1 to TRBJ1-2; TRBD1 agrees at 9 bases. CDR1 is DFQATT and CDR2 is SNEGSKA in the germline V gene (reference sequence). The V and J ends lost 5 bases and 4 bases, in that order; junction bases with no gene match: 11. The CDR3 sequence is 15 residues long. CDR3 loop: CSAREGQGRPYGYTF. As DNA, the CDR3 is TGCAGTGCTCGGGAAGGACAGGGGAGACCCTATGGCTACACCTTC.

This clonotype has only a few counts. The rearrangement uses TRBV6-2 or TRBV6-3 and TRBJ2-3; 7 nucleotides line up with TRBD1. The germline CDR1 and CDR2 sequences are MNHEY and SVGEGT. The CDR3 contains 14 residues. With 6 bases clipped from V and 0 bases from J, the junction kept 3 bases outside the gene matches. The CDR3 region is CASSPTGSTDTQYF. The CDR3 DNA follows: TGTGCCAGCAGCCCGACAGGGAGCACAGATACGCAGTATTTT.

As concerns this clonotype: An end of the junction differs from the germline gene, which may be a read error. This chain uses TRBV24-1 with TRBJ2-6; tentative D call: TRBD1 (5 bases). Germline-derived CDR1 and CDR2 are KGHDR and SFDVKD. This CDR3 spans 13 amino acids. The CDR3 DNA reads TGTGCCACCAGTGGTGCTGGGGCCAACGTCCCGACTTTC. It codes for CATSGAGANVPTF.

This chain connects TRBV20-1 to TRBJ2-1; 12 nucleotides line up with TRBD2. V lost 1 base, J lost 2 bases, and 6 bases stayed unmatched. The germline CDR1 and CDR2 sequences are DFQATT and SNEGSKA (reference sequence). The CDR3 has 17 amino acids. The CDR3 sequence is CSARASGGAGAYNEQFF. The CDR3 DNA reads TGCAGTGCTAGAGCTAGCGGGGGGGCCGGCGCCTACAATGAGCAGTTCTTC.

The V gene is TRBV4-2, the J gene TRBJ2-6, with D perhaps matching TRBD1 or TRBD2 (5 bases each). The germline V gene encodes CDR1 LGHNA and CDR2 YNFKEQ. Trimming removed 0 bases at V and 0 bases at J, with 12 bases between. CDR3 length: 18 residues. Here the CDR3 DNA reads TGTGCCAGCAGCCAAGATAGAGGGGCAAACTCTGGGGCCAACGTCCTGACTTTC. Translated: CASSQDRGANSGANVLTF.

J is TRBJ2-3 and V is TRBV28; D is ambiguous. Trimming pared 4 bases from V and 2 bases from J, leaving 10 bases between. Germline V gene lookup returns CDR1 MDHEN and CDR2 SYDVKM. The CDR3 is 14 residues long. The CDR3 coding sequence is TGTGCCAGCAGTTCCAGCTCAACCACAGATACGCAGTATTTT. Translation gives CASSSSSTTDTQYF.

This clonotype was seen a handful of times. This sequence joins TRBV11-2 and TRBJ2-7; 15 bases are shared with TRBD2. The junction had 1 base not matched to a gene; V was cut back by 0 bases and J by 4 bases. Germline CDR1 reads SGHAT; CDR2 reads FQNNGV. CDR3 size: 16 residues. CDR3 in amino acids: CASSLEGTSGRYEQYF. The CDR3 nucleotides are TGTGCCAGCAGCTTAGAGGGGACTAGCGGGAGGTACGAGCAGTACTTC.

This clonotype was seen only a few times. The chain carries TRBV24-1 and TRBJ2-1; D not certain. The CDR3 runs 13 residues. The V gene's germline CDR1 is KGHDR and CDR2 SFDVKD. Between the trimmed V and J ends, which lost 4 bases and 10 bases, there was a span of 13 bases. The CDR3 DNA is TGTGCCACCAGTGAACCCAGGCAAGGCGAGCAGTTCTTC. Its protein product is CATSEPRQGEQFF.

Points on this clonotype: The junction shows a germline mismatch at one end, possibly a read error. The V gene is TRBV19, the J gene TRBJ2-7; 10 nucleotides agree with TRBD2. The length of the CDR3 is 15 residues. The germline V gene has CDR1 LNHDA and CDR2 SQIVND (reference sequence). CDR3 sequence reads: CASSTLAGVSHEQYF. DNA of the CDR3: TGTGCCAGTAGTACCCTAGCGGGAGTCTCCCACGAGCAGTACTTC.

This clonotype showed up just a few times. This rearrangement joins TRBV5-5 to TRBJ1-6; no clear D gene. The germline V and J ends were trimmed by 4 bases and 5 bases, with 13 bases remaining between them. Germline lookup yields CDR1 SGHKS and CDR2 YYEKEE (reference sequence). The CDR3 has 15 residues. CDR3 residues: CASSPPGIDNSPLHF. The CDR3 DNA sequence: TGTGCCAGCAGCCCCCCTGGTATAGATAATTCACCCCTCCACTTT. Combining the CDR3 with reference TRBV5-5 and TRBJ1-6 gives the whole variable domain DAGVTQSPTHLIKTRGQQVTLRCSPISGHKSVSWYQQVLGQGPQFIFQYYEKEERGRGNFPDRFSARQFPNYSSELNVNALLLGDSALYLCASSPPGIDNSPLHFGNGTRLTVT.

The chain recombines TRBV9 with TRBJ1-1; D gene ambiguous. The V end lost 0 bases, the J end lost 0 bases, and 6 bases lay between the germline ends. Per germline, CDR1 SGDLS and CDR2 YYNGEE. The CDR3 runs to 14 residues. The CDR3 nucleotides are TGTGCCAGCAGCGTAGCGCTCATGAACACTGAAGCTTTCTTT. Residues: CASSVALMNTEAFF. Supplemented by reference TRBV9 and TRBJ1-1, the full variable domain reads DSGVTQTPKHLITATGQRVTLRCSPRSGDLSVYWYQQSLDQGLQFLIQYYNGEERAKGNILERFSAQQFPDLHSELNLSSLELGDSALYFCASSVALMNTEAFFGQGTRLTVV.

There are many counts of this clonotype. The chain joins TRBV20-1 to TRBJ2-1, with D possibly TRBD1 on 5 matching bases. Germline V gene lookup returns CDR1 DFQATT and CDR2 SNEGSKA (reference sequence). V was shortened by 3 bases and J by 3 bases, with 12 bases between the two germline ends. CDR3 length: 14 amino acids. The CDR3 DNA follows: TGCAGTGCTAGTGGCGACAGTGTCTACAATGAGCAGTTCTTC. Translating gives CSASGDSVYNEQFF.

The chain recombines TRBV19 with TRBJ2-1; D is undetermined. There are 17 residues in the CDR3. Trimming shortened V by 4 bases and J by 3 bases, and 19 bases separated the two germline ends. Germline CDR1 LNHDA, CDR2 SQIVND (reference sequence). CDR3 sequence (DNA): TGTGCCAGTAGTACCTCCAGGAGCAGGACCTTCTACAATGAGCAGTTCTTC. Translation: CASSTSRSRTFYNEQFF.

The rearrangement joins TRBV2 to TRBJ2-5, with 9 bases that match TRBD1. Germline CDR1 and CDR2: SNHLY and FYNNEI. J lost 6 bases, V lost 10 bases, and 12 bases had no gene match. The CDR3 has 14 amino acids. CDR3 in amino acids: CAISRDRVVKTQYF. CDR3 bases: TGTGCCATCTCACGGGACAGGGTTGTGAAGACCCAGTACTTC. The complete variable domain, with remaining parts taken from reference TRBV2 and TRBJ2-5, reads EPEVTQTPSHQVTQMGQEVILRCVPISNHLYFYWYRQILGQKVEFLVSFYNNEISEKSEIFDDQFSVERPDGSNFTLKIRSTKLEDSAMYFCAISRDRVVKTQYFGPGTRLLVL.

V and J are TRBV5-7 and TRBJ1-5; D gene ambiguous. TRBV5-7 is given ORF status, its function remaining uncertain. The V gene lost 4 bases and the J gene lost 7 bases, with 15 bases spanning the gap. This CDR3 is built from 14 residues. CDR3 coding DNA: TGTGCCAGCAGCCGGTGGGAGGGTGTACAGCCCCAGCATTTT. Its translation: CASSRWEGVQPQHF.

The chain carries TRBV29-1 and TRBJ1-5, with D hard to call. Trimming shortened V by 7 bases and J by 0 bases, and 10 bases separated the two germline ends. From germline, CDR1 is SQVTM and CDR2 ANQGSEA. The CDR3 runs 13 residues. CDR3 loop: CSACRDSNQPQHF. CDR3 coding DNA: TGCAGCGCCTGCCGGGATAGCAATCAGCCCCAGCATTTT.

Only a few counts were recorded for this clonotype. This chain joins TRBV5-1 and TRBJ2-7, with TRBD2 matching 14 bases. The CDR3 totals 17 residues. J gave up 3 bases and V 3 bases, and 8 bases lay outside the gene matches. Germline CDR1 SGHRS, CDR2 YFSETQ. The CDR3 loop reads CASSSGLAGAFGYEQYF. In DNA form, the CDR3 reads TGCGCCAGCAGCTCGGGACTAGCGGGGGCGTTCGGCTACGAGCAGTACTTC.

The sample holds a few counts of this clonotype. V is TRBV10-3 and J is TRBJ2-1, with 7 positions matching TRBD1. CDR3 length: 13 amino acids. V shed 10 bases, J shed 5 bases, and the junction held 8 bases outside the gene matches. Germline V gene data show CDR1 as ENHRY and CDR2 as SYGVKD. CDR3 amino acids: CASTGTVNNEQFF. In DNA form, the CDR3 reads TGTGCCAGCACCGGGACAGTGAACAATGAGCAGTTCTTC.

This clonotype turned up a few times. The V gene is TRBV9, the J gene TRBJ2-7; D is undetermined. The CDR3 covers 14 residues. Trimming shortened V by 0 bases and J by 2 bases, and 9 bases separated the two germline ends. In germline, CDR1 is SGDLS, CDR2 YYNGEE. For the CDR3, the DNA is TGTGCCAGCAGCGTAGGACCTAACACCTACGAGCAGTACTTC. Its protein is CASSVGPNTYEQYF. Based on the CDR3 plus reference TRBV9 and TRBJ2-7, the full variable domain is DSGVTQTPKHLITATGQRVTLRCSPRSGDLSVYWYQQSLDQGLQFLIQYYNGEERAKGNILERFSAQQFPDLHSELNLSSLELGDSALYFCASSVGPNTYEQYFGPGTRLTVT.

The chain carries TRBV3-1 and TRBJ2-2; D may correspond to TRBD1 or TRBD2 (5 bases each). This CDR3 is built from 14 residues. V lost 5 bases, J lost 6 bases, and 13 bases lay in between. The germline V gene has CDR1 LGHDT and CDR2 YNNKEL (reference sequence). CDR3 protein: CASSYGLGPGELFF. CDR3 coding DNA: TGTGCCAGCAGCTATGGACTGGGGCCCGGGGAGCTGTTTTTT.

The sample holds a few counts of this clonotype. This chain links TRBV11-2 with TRBJ2-7; D is uncertain. This CDR3 spans 14 amino acids. CDR1 is SGHAT and CDR2 is FQNNGV in the germline V gene. Trimming removed 0 bases from V and 2 bases from J, with 8 bases in between. CDR3 DNA sequence: TGTGCCAGCAGCTTAGATTTTATGACCTACGAGCAGTACTTC. It specifies CASSLDFMTYEQYF.

This clonotype has a handful of counts. This rearrangement joins TRBV20-1 to TRBJ1-5, with D unresolved. The CDR3 totals 16 residues. Germline V gene sequence: CDR1 DFQATT, CDR2 SNEGSKA (reference sequence). The ends were cut back, 3 bases at V and 0 bases at J, with 15 bases in the middle. For the CDR3, the DNA is TGCAGTGCTAGTATTCTTGGTGGGAATAGCAATCAGCCCCAGCATTTT. Its protein is CSASILGGNSNQPQHF.

The CDR3 spells CASSLGAGMNTEAFF. The CDR3 DNA is TGTGCCAGCAGCTTAGGTGCAGGAATGAACACTGAAGCTTTCTTT. J is TRBJ1-1 and V is TRBV11-2; D gene uncertain. The ends were cut back, 1 base at V and 0 bases at J, with 9 bases in the middle. The CDR3 is made up of 15 amino acids. Germline V gene lookup returns CDR1 SGHAT and CDR2 FQNNGV.